Listed below are T cell receptor beta chains from one sample, sequenced in a study of T cells in Graves' hyperthyroidism and ophthalmopathy. TCRdb independently ran MiXCR on the multiplex PCR reads; one entry per CDR3 protein. The profile shows under 400,000 distinct CDR3 sequences, around 15% of them singletons. The sequencing input was blood. Receptors were obtained from a woman aged 60-70 years with Graves' ophthalmopathy. The CDR3 runs from the conserved cysteine through the conserved F or W. Each record gives: J gene, V gene, clone size, D gene, CDR3 protein, CDR3 DNA. D genes are given only for firm matches. Not every row has a clone size; where given, it reads once, few, many or a size class.

TRBJ2-1,TRBV20-1,.,.,CSASGTNNEQFF,TGCAGTGCTAGCGGGACAAACAATGAGCAGTTCTTC
TRBJ2-6,TRBV4-2,.,.,CASSPSDRIIAPKANVLTF,TGTGCCAGCAGCCCATCCGACAGGATCATCGCCCCGAAGGCCAACGTCCTGACTTTC
TRBJ1-1,TRBV12-3/TRBV12-4,.,.,CASRTDRRAEAFF,TGTGCCAGCAGAACCGACAGGAGGGCTGAAGCTTTCTTT
TRBJ2-3,TRBV12-5,many,.,CASGLIDTDTQYF,TGTGCTAGTGGTTTGATTGACACAGATACGCAGTATTTT
TRBJ1-2,TRBV6-1,.,.,CASGPGSNYGYTF,TGTGCCAGCGGACCCGGATCTAACTATGGCTACACCTTC
TRBJ1-1,TRBV10-2,few,TRBD1,CASSGDRSITEAFF,TGCGCCAGCAGTGGGGACAGGAGCATTACGGAAGCTTTCTTT
TRBJ1-2,TRBV24-1,once,.,CATSDTLGYTF,TGTGCCACCAGTGACACCCTTGGCTACACCTTC
TRBJ1-5,TRBV5-6,.,.,CASSHTKGQGTSDQPQHF,TGTGCCAGCAGCCATACAAAGGGTCAGGGGACTAGCGATCAGCCCCAGCATTTT
TRBJ2-3,TRBV7-9,many,.,CASINSDGGTDTQYF,TGTGCCAGCATCAACTCCGACGGCGGGACAGATACGCAGTATTTT
TRBJ2-7,TRBV4-2,.,.,CASSQEGRQIYEQYF,TGTGCCAGCAGCCAAGAGGGCCGGCAGATCTACGAGCAGTACTTC
TRBJ1-5,TRBV2,many,.,CASSLDSLFNQPQHF,TGTGCCAGCAGTTTGGACAGCCTTTTCAATCAGCCCCAGCATTTT
TRBJ2-2,TRBV9,.,TRBD2,CASSDGGGGELFF,TGTGCCAGCAGCGACGGCGGGGGCGGGGAGCTGTTTTTT
TRBJ2-1,TRBV2,few,.,CASSERSYNEQFF,TGTGCCAGCAGTGAACGATCCTACAATGAGCAGTTCTTC
TRBJ1-2,TRBV20-1,many,.,CSVNGYTF,TGCAGTGTGAATGGCTACACCTTC
TRBJ2-2,TRBV19,.,.,CASSFLTGELFF,TGTGCCAGTAGTTTTTTAACCGGGGAGCTGTTTTTT
TRBJ1-1,TRBV28,many,.,CASKSTVNTEAFF,TGTGCCAGCAAATCGACAGTGAACACTGAAGCTTTCTTT
TRBJ1-4,TRBV5-6,many,.,CASSLAMAGGEKLFF,TGTGCCAGCAGCTTGGCTATGGCGGGGGGCGAAAAACTGTTTTTT
TRBJ1-1,TRBV5-1,many,.,CASSLSQGDTEAFF,TGCGCCAGCAGCTTGAGCCAGGGCGACACTGAAGCTTTCTTT
TRBJ1-1,TRBV28,.,.,CASSSPNHRRAFF,TGTGCCAGCAGTTCTCCCAACCACCGCCGGGCTTTCTTT
TRBJ1-4,TRBV5-6,few,TRBD1,CASSLAVTGGGGTNEKLFF,TGTGCCAGCAGCTTGGCTGTGACAGGGGGCGGTGGAACTAATGAAAAACTGTTTTTT
TRBJ1-1,TRBV7-9,.,.,CASSPSWAGFTEAFF,TGTGCCAGCAGCCCTTCGTGGGCAGGGTTCACTGAAGCTTTCTTT
TRBJ1-5,TRBV27,many,.,CASSLRGGNQPQHF,TGTGCCAGCAGTTTAAGAGGGGGCAATCAGCCCCAGCATTTT
TRBJ2-1,TRBV11-1,many,.,CASSLVAARVDEQFF,TGTGCCAGCAGCTTAGTCGCAGCGAGAGTGGATGAGCAGTTCTTC
TRBJ2-1,TRBV11-2,many,TRBD2,CASSLGTSGGGEQFF,TGTGCCAGCAGCTTAGGGACTAGCGGGGGTGGGGAGCAGTTCTTC
TRBJ1-3,TRBV28,.,.,CASALGTGPGNTIYF,TGTGCCAGCGCCCTAGGAACAGGGCCTGGAAACACCATATATTTT
TRBJ1-2,TRBV2,.,.,CASSCWPRGENGYTF,TGTGCCAGCAGTTGTTGGCCTCGTGGGGAGAATGGCTACACCTTC
TRBJ2-5,TRBV2,many,TRBD1,CASSADRGGETQYF,TGTGCCAGCAGCGCTGACAGGGGAGGAGAGACCCAGTACTTC
TRBJ2-1,TRBV7-8,many,.,CASSLDSEYNEQFF,TGTGCCAGCAGCCTGGACTCAGAATACAATGAGCAGTTCTTC
TRBJ2-1,TRBV6-6,many,TRBD1,CASSYSGTGGYNEQFF,TGTGCCAGCAGTTACTCCGGGACAGGGGGCTACAATGAGCAGTTCTTC
TRBJ2-5,TRBV3-1,many,TRBD1,CASSPINSGTVETQYF,TGTGCCAGCAGCCCCATAAATTCCGGGACAGTGGAGACCCAGTACTTC
TRBJ2-5,TRBV18,many,.,CASSPGIRETQYF,TGTGCCAGCTCACCAGGGATACGAGAGACCCAGTACTTC
TRBJ2-2,TRBV6-2/TRBV6-3,many,TRBD2,CASSYFGLTSGNTGELFF,TGTGCCAGCAGTTACTTCGGGCTGACTAGCGGGAACACCGGGGAGCTGTTTTTT
TRBJ1-6,TRBV28,many,.,CASEGTPEAPLHF,TGTGCCAGCGAGGGGACACCGGAGGCTCCCCTCCACTTT
TRBJ2-2,TRBV9,.,.,CASSVRGGPGSGELFF,TGTGCCAGCAGCGTAAGAGGAGGCCCAGGCTCCGGGGAGCTGTTTTTT
TRBJ2-1,TRBV9,.,TRBD2,CASSVVPLAGYNEQFF,TGTGCCAGCAGCGTAGTACCCCTAGCGGGGTACAATGAGCAGTTCTTC